The entry below describes one T cell receptor (beta chain). The read ends 3 residues shy of where the CDR3 ends; the end is completed using the germline J gene. CDR3 length: 11 amino acids. The V gene's germline CDR1 is DFQATT and CDR2 SNEGSKA (reference sequence). Trimming pared 8 bases from V and 0 bases from J, leaving 5 bases between. The data belong to a study of T cells in women clearing cervical HPV infection. The data were produced by immunoSEQ multiplex PCR, yet TCRdb's version contains in-frame clones alone and is incomplete. This repertoire includes 40,000 to 55,000 clones. The source material was blood buffy coat. The chain links TRBV20-1 to TRBJ2-1; no clear D. This TCR derives from a woman aged 18 to 69 with a cervical HPV16 infection that either progressed to CIN3+ or cleared (not recorded which). The part of the CDR3 DNA that was read is TGCAGTTATCTCTCCTACAATGAG. Its translation is CSYLSYNE. From start to end, the CDR3 is CSYLSYNEQFF.